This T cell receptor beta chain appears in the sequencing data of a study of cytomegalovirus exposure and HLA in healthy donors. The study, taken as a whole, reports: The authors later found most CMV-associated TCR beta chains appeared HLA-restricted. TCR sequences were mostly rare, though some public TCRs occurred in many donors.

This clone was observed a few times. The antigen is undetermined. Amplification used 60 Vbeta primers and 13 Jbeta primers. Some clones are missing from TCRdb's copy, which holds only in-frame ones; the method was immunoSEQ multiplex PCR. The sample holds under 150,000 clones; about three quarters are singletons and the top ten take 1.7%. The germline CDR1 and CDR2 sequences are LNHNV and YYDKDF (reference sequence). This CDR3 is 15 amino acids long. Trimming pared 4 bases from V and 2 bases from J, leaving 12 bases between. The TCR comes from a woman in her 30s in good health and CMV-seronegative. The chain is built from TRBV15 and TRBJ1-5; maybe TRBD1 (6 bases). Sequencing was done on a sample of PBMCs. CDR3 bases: TGTGCCACCAGCAACCGCAGGGGAGGCAATCAGCCCCAGCATTTT. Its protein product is CATSNRRGGNQPQHF.